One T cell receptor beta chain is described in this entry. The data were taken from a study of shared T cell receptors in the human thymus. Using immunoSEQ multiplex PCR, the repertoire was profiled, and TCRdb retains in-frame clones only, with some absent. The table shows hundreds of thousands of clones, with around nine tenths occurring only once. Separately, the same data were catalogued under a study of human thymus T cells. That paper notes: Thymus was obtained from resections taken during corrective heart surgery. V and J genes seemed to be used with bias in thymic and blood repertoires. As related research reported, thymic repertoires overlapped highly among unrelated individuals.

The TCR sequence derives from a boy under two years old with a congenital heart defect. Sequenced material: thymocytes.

This CDR3 is CASSQPRGHTGELFF. Written as DNA, the CDR3 is TGTGCCAGCAGCCAACCCAGGGGGCACACCGGGGAGCTGTTTTTT. This chain connects TRBV9 to TRBJ2-2; 8 bases map to TRBD1. The V gene's germline CDR1 is SGDLS and CDR2 YYNGEE. The CDR3 extends over 15 amino acids. V shed 4 bases and J 3 bases; nucleotides not matched to a gene: 5.